This entry lists 31 T cell receptor beta chains sequenced from one sample in a study of identical twins. In TCRdb, the 5' RACE reads were re-called with MiXCR into one record per CDR3 protein. The table lists some 660,000 distinct CDR3 sequences, roughly 8% of them singletons. Another study also made use of these data, one on yellow fever vaccine responses in identical twins.

Sequencing input: PBMCs. These receptors came from a woman younger than 35 in good health.

This clonotype was recorded a few times. The rearrangement joins TRBV24-1 to TRBJ2-4; TRBD2 aligns across 15 bases. Trimming cost V 3 bases and J 0 bases; bases outside gene matches: 5. Germline V CDR1 and CDR2: KGHDR, SFDVKD. This CDR3 is 19 amino acids long. The CDR3 DNA is TGTGCCACCAGTGATGGGACTAGCGGGGGGATAGGAGCCAAAAACATTCAGTACTTC. Residues: CATSDGTSGGIGAKNIQYF.

As for this clonotype: An end of the junction does not agree with germline; a read error may underlie this. The chain employs TRBV7-9 and TRBJ2-7; D may be TRBD2 (5 bases). The germline V gene encodes CDR1 SEHNR and CDR2 FQNEAQ (reference sequence). This CDR3 is built from 14 residues. CDR3 bases: TGTGCAAGCAGCTCCGGGGTAGGCAACTACGAGCAGTACTTC. This gives the protein CASSSGVGNYEQYF.

This chain uses TRBV5-6 with TRBJ2-3, with TRBD2 as a possible D gene (6 bases). From germline, CDR1 is SGHDT and CDR2 YYEEEE. The germline V and J ends were trimmed by 0 bases and 4 bases, with 15 bases remaining between them. The CDR3 totals 16 residues. The CDR3 here is CASSLDRAGLADTQYF. CDR3 in DNA: TGTGCCAGCAGCTTGGATCGGGCGGGATTGGCAGATACGCAGTATTTT.

Many counts were recorded for this clonotype. The V gene is TRBV5-1, the J gene TRBJ2-2; D not certain. V shed 1 base and J shed 6 bases, with 7 bases lying between them. CDR1 is SGHRS and CDR2 is YFSETQ in the germline V gene. CDR3 length: 13 residues. DNA of the CDR3: TGCGCCAGCAGCTTGATCGGGTCCGGGGAGCTGTTTTTT. Protein: CASSLIGSGELFF.

This chain links TRBV29-1 with TRBJ2-2, with D possibly being TRBD1 (5 bases). CDR3 length: 11 residues. Germline CDR1 and CDR2: SQVTM and ANQGSEA. The CDR3 loop is CSAGLAGELFF. The DNA of the CDR3 is TGCTCCGCAGGGCTGGCCGGGGAGCTGTTTTTT.

This clonotype was recorded a few times. V and J are TRBV6-1 and TRBJ2-3; 12 nucleotides align to TRBD1. Germline CDR1 MNHNS, CDR2 SASEGT. CDR3 length: 15 amino acids. With V trimmed by 5 bases and J by 6 bases, 6 bases remained unmatched. The chain's CDR3 is CASSPGQGAWDTQYF. CDR3 nucleotide sequence: TGTGCCAGCAGTCCGGGACAGGGGGCGTGGGATACGCAGTATTTT.

The gene calls are TRBV7-9 and TRBJ2-6; D may correspond to TRBD1 or TRBD2 (5 bases each). The V gene's germline CDR1 is SEHNR and CDR2 FQNEAQ (reference sequence). V lost 6 bases, J lost 5 bases, and 14 bases lay in between. The CDR3 consists of 15 residues. The CDR3 region is CASRPGAGWANVLTF. Here the CDR3 DNA reads TGTGCCAGCAGACCCGGGGCAGGGTGGGCCAACGTCCTGACTTTC. The full variable domain, its missing parts supplied by reference TRBV7-9 and TRBJ2-6, is DTGVSQNPRHKITKRGQNVTFRCDPISEHNRLYWYRQTLGQGPEFLTYFQNEAQLEKSRLLSDRFSAERPKGSFSTLEIQRTEQGDSAMYLCASRPGAGWANVLTFGAGSRLTVL.

The table lists this clonotype with a few counts. The rearrangement joins TRBV7-9 to TRBJ1-4, with 9 bases fitting TRBD1. Germline V gene data show CDR1 as SEHNR and CDR2 as FQNEAQ (reference sequence). Trimming at V came to 5 bases and at J to 4 bases, leaving 8 bases not matched to a gene. The CDR3 is made up of 16 amino acids. The CDR3 loop reads CASSLGTGFGNEKLFF. As DNA, the CDR3 is TGTGCCAGCAGCCTGGGGACAGGGTTCGGTAATGAAAAACTGTTTTTT.

This clonotype has at least ten counts. The chain carries TRBV29-1 and TRBJ2-1; D uncertain. Trimming shortened V by 3 bases and J by 5 bases, and 14 bases separated the two germline ends. The CDR3 consists of 14 residues. The germline V gene has CDR1 SQVTM and CDR2 ANQGSEA. The CDR3 region is CSVDLGLLNNEQFF. DNA for the CDR3: TGCAGCGTTGATCTGGGCCTTCTTAACAATGAGCAGTTCTTC.

This chain joins TRBV2 and TRBJ2-5; 7 bases agree with TRBD2. Germline CDR1 SNHLY, CDR2 FYNNEI. The CDR3 consists of 12 residues. Trimming removed 5 bases from V and 4 bases from J; junction bases left unmatched: 1. The CDR3 DNA is TGTGCCAGCAGTCGACTAGCAGAGACCCAGTACTTC. This translates into CASSRLAETQYF.

This chain links TRBV18 with TRBJ2-1; D not resolved. The germline CDR1 and CDR2 sequences are KGHSH and LQKENI. The CDR3 has 17 amino acids. V gave up 2 bases and J gave up 0 bases, with 14 bases separating them. CDR3: CASSPDQPQISYNEQFF. CDR3 in DNA: TGTGCCAGCTCACCAGATCAACCCCAGATCTCCTACAATGAGCAGTTCTTC.

The table lists this clonotype with a few counts. This chain connects TRBV5-1 to TRBJ1-6; 7 nucleotides agree with TRBD1. V gave up 5 bases and J gave up 6 bases; unmatched junction bases: 8. Germline-derived CDR1 and CDR2 are SGHRS and YFSETQ. The CDR3 extends over 15 amino acids. This chain's CDR3 is CASRTGQEINSPLHF. The CDR3 nucleotides read TGCGCCAGCAGAACTGGACAGGAGATTAATTCACCCCTCCACTTT.

The chain employs TRBV28 and TRBJ2-7; 7 bases are a match to TRBD1. Per germline, CDR1 MDHEN and CDR2 SYDVKM. CDR3 size: 14 residues. V shed 8 bases and J 1 base; nucleotides not matched to a gene: 8. The CDR3 coding sequence is TGTGCCAGCGATCGGACAGGTCGATCCTACGAGCAGTACTTC. As protein: CASDRTGRSYEQYF. The variable domain in full, with the rest retrieved from reference TRBV28 and TRBJ2-7, is DVKVTQSSRYLVKRTGEKVFLECVQDMDHENMFWYRQDPGLGLRLIYFSYDVKMKEKGDIPEGYSVSREKKERFSLILESASTNQTSMYLCASDRTGRSYEQYFGPGTRLTVT.

This clonotype was observed a handful of times. The V and J genes are TRBV19 and TRBJ2-3; 7 bases match TRBD2. There are 15 residues in the CDR3. V shed 4 bases and J 3 bases; nucleotides not matched to a gene: 7. The germline gives CDR1 LNHDA, CDR2 SQIVND (reference sequence). DNA for the CDR3: TGTGCCAGTAGTACAGATGCCGGGGGGACAGATACGCAGTATTTT. Protein product: CASSTDAGGTDTQYF. Variable domain in full (rest from reference TRBV19 and TRBJ2-3): DGGITQSPKYLFRKEGQNVTLSCEQNLNHDAMYWYRQDPGQGLRLIYYSQIVNDFQKGDIAEGYSVSREKKESFPLTVTSAQKNPTAFYLCASSTDAGGTDTQYFGPGTRLTVL.

This clonotype was counted ten times or more. The gene calls are TRBV20-1 and TRBJ2-3, with 8 positions matching TRBD2. Germline V lookup: CDR1 DFQATT, CDR2 SNEGSKA (reference sequence). Trimming cost V 6 bases and J 4 bases; bases outside gene matches: 6. The CDR3 spans 13 residues. CDR3 amino acids: CSAAPTSADTQYF. CDR3 in DNA: TGCAGTGCAGCCCCGACTAGCGCAGATACGCAGTATTTT.

The V gene is TRBV4-3, the J gene TRBJ2-1, with 9 bases matching TRBD2. Germline CDR1 reads LGHNA; CDR2 reads YSLEER. With V trimmed by 3 bases and J by 5 bases, 14 bases remained unmatched. This CDR3 comprises 18 residues. CDR3: CASSHLSSGIGPNNEQFF. The CDR3 nucleotides read TGCGCCAGCAGCCATCTCTCTAGCGGGATTGGTCCCAACAATGAGCAGTTCTTC.

This clonotype appeared many times. DNA for the CDR3: TGCGCCAGCAGCCCGCGGACAGGGGCGAACATTCAGTACTTC. Its protein is CASSPRTGANIQYF. The chain combines TRBV5-1 with TRBJ2-4; 9 bases are shared with TRBD1. CDR1 and CDR2 (germline): SGHRS, YFSETQ. With 4 bases clipped from V and 7 bases from J, the junction kept 6 bases outside the gene matches. The CDR3 contains 14 residues.

Ten or more counts support this clonotype. This CDR3 is CSARDPGGSYEQYF. For the CDR3, the DNA is TGCAGTGCTAGAGACCCGGGGGGCTCCTACGAGCAGTACTTC. V is TRBV20-1 and J is TRBJ2-7, with 7 bases lining up with TRBD2. This CDR3 contains 14 residues. V lost 0 bases and J lost 0; bases outside the gene matches: 2. Germline CDR1 reads DFQATT; CDR2 reads SNEGSKA (reference sequence).

This clonotype turned up a few times. This rearrangement joins TRBV29-1 to TRBJ2-5; 11 nucleotides match TRBD1. CDR3 length equals 14 residues. With V trimmed by 1 base and J by 5 bases, 3 bases remained unmatched. Looked up from germline, CDR1 is SQVTM and CDR2 is ANQGSEA. This CDR3 is CSVEGTGGGETQYF. DNA for the CDR3: TGCAGCGTTGAAGGGACAGGGGGCGGGGAGACCCAGTACTTC.

Note on this clonotype: The junction does not match germline at one end; this may be a read error. The J gene is TRBJ2-7, the V gene TRBV5-1; 7 positions agree with TRBD1. Per the germline V gene, CDR1 is SGHRS and CDR2 is YFSETQ. CDR3 length: 16 amino acids. The CDR3 nucleotides are TGCGCCAGCAGCTTCTTTGGAACAGGGGAGTCCTCCGAGCAGTACTTC. Translated, it gives CASSFFGTGESSEQYF.

This clonotype was counted a few times. V and J are TRBV12-3 or TRBV12-4 and TRBJ2-7, with D perhaps TRBD1 (5 bases). The CDR3 has 15 amino acids. Trimming cost V 2 bases and J 5 bases, with 16 bases left between them. In DNA, the CDR3 is TGTGCCAGCAGTTTAAGGGCAGGGCGGTTGAACGAGCAGTACTTC. It is translated as CASSLRAGRLNEQYF.

This clonotype was counted at least ten times. The genes are TRBV20-1 and TRBJ2-1; TRBD2 agrees at 7 bases. The CDR3 loop spans 13 amino acids. Germline assignment: CDR1 DFQATT and CDR2 SNEGSKA (reference sequence). Unmatched junction bases numbered 4, after V lost 8 bases and J lost 0 bases. CDR3 sequence: CSQAGSSYNEQFF. CDR3 nucleotides: TGCAGTCAAGCGGGGAGCTCCTACAATGAGCAGTTCTTC.

The chain employs TRBV6-2 or TRBV6-3 and TRBJ2-7, with 11 bases matching TRBD2. Germline V gene sequence: CDR1 MNHEY, CDR2 SVGEGT. Trimming removed 3 bases from V and 8 bases from J; junction bases left unmatched: 9. This CDR3 spans 15 amino acids. In DNA, the CDR3 is TGTGCCAGCAGTTATTCGGGACTAGCGGCGTCAAAGCAGTACTTC. Amino acids: CASSYSGLAASKQYF.

In its sample, this clonotype was seen many times. The chain is built from TRBV28 and TRBJ1-5, with D tentatively TRBD1 (6 bases). Trimming removed 6 bases at V and 1 base at J, with 19 bases between. Germline V gene sequence: CDR1 MDHEN, CDR2 SYDVKM. The CDR3 is made up of 17 amino acids. The CDR3 coding sequence is TGTGCCAGCAGCCCCGGGACACCCAGGGCGAGCAATCAGCCCCAGCATTTT. Its protein product is CASSPGTPRASNQPQHF.

This clonotype was counted between two and nine times. The J gene is TRBJ2-7, the V gene TRBV7-9; D is undetermined. CDR3 length equals 12 residues. Germline-derived CDR1 and CDR2 are SEHNR and FQNEAQ (reference sequence). Trimming took 4 bases from V and 6 from J, leaving 10 bases between them. The CDR3 sequence is CASSSTWSEQYF. DNA for the CDR3: TGTGCCAGCAGCTCCACCTGGAGCGAGCAGTACTTC. Complete variable domain (other parts from reference TRBV7-9 and TRBJ2-7): DTGVSQNPRHKITKRGQNVTFRCDPISEHNRLYWYRQTLGQGPEFLTYFQNEAQLEKSRLLSDRFSAERPKGSFSTLEIQRTEQGDSAMYLCASSSTWSEQYFGPGTRLTVT.

This rearrangement joins TRBV5-5 to TRBJ2-7; a weak D match, TRBD1 (6 bases). Trimming pared 3 bases from V and 3 bases from J, leaving 16 bases between. The CDR3 has 15 residues. The germline V gene encodes CDR1 SGHKS and CDR2 YYEKEE (reference sequence). CDR3 residues: CASSSLTGLIYEQYF. CDR3 DNA: TGTGCCAGCAGCTCACTGACAGGCTTGATCTACGAGCAGTACTTC.

This clonotype has just a few counts. DNA for the CDR3: TGTGCCAGCAGTATGTTGCGGACAGGGGCCTACGAGCAGTACTTC. Amino acid sequence: CASSMLRTGAYEQYF. The rearrangement joins TRBV27 to TRBJ2-7; 9 nucleotides match TRBD1. The CDR3 consists of 15 residues. V dropped 5 bases and J dropped 2; count of bases not matched to a gene: 7. CDR1 is MNHEY, CDR2 SMNVEV, per germline (reference sequence).

V is TRBV3-1 and J is TRBJ2-7; 9 bases match TRBD1. Trimming removed 4 bases from V and 7 bases from J; junction bases left unmatched: 8. This CDR3 comprises 14 residues. Germline CDR1 LGHDT, CDR2 YNNKEL (reference sequence). The CDR3 DNA reads TGTGCCAGCAGCCCGGGACAGGGCCAAAGGGAGCAGTACTTC. Its protein is CASSPGQGQREQYF.

The genes are TRBV6-1 and TRBJ2-3; 10 nucleotides line up with TRBD1. CDR1 is MNHNS, CDR2 SASEGT, per germline. Germline trimming cut 7 bases from V and 4 bases from J; bases unmatched to any gene: 5. This CDR3 has 14 amino acids. For the CDR3, the DNA is TGTGCCAGCACCCGACAGGGGGCCGCAGATACGCAGTATTTT. It specifies CASTRQGAADTQYF.

The CDR3 loop is CASSPLGGAGGEQYF. The CDR3 DNA is TGTGCCAGCAGTCCTTTAGGGGGGGCCGGCGGCGAGCAGTACTTC. V usage is TRBV27 and J usage is TRBJ2-7, with D perhaps TRBD2 (7 bases). Trimming stripped 5 bases from V and 6 bases from J, with 20 bases between. Germline V gene lookup returns CDR1 MNHEY and CDR2 SMNVEV (reference sequence). The CDR3 is 15 amino acids.

The CDR3 DNA reads as TGCAGTGCTAGAGATGGGGAGGGGGCACGGGGCAAAAACATTCAGTACTTC. Residues: CSARDGEGARGKNIQYF. The chain joins TRBV20-1 to TRBJ2-4; possibly TRBD1 or TRBD2 for D (7 bases each). Germline CDR1 is DFQATT and CDR2 is SNEGSKA (reference sequence). The V and J ends lost 0 bases and 3 bases respectively, with 18 bases between them. This CDR3 contains 17 residues.